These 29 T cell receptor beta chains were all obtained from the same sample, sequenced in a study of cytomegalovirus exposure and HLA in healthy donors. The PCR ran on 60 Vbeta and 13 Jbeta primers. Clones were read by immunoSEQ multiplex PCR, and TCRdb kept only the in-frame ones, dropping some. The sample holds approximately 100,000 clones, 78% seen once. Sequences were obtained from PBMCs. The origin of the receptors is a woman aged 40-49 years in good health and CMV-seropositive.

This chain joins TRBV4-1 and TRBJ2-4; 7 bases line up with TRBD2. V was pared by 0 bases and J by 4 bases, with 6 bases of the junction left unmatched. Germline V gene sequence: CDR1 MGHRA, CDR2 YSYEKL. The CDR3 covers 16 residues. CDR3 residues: CASSQEGGLPKNIQYF. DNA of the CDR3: TGCGCCAGCAGCCAAGAGGGGGGACTACCGAAAAACATTCAGTACTTC.

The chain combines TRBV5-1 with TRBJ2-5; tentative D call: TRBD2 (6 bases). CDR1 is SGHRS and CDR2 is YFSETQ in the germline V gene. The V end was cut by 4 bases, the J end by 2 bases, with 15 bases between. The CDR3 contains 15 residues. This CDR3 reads CASSLREFPQETQYF. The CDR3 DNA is TGCGCCAGCAGCCTCCGGGAGTTCCCGCAAGAGACCCAGTACTTC.

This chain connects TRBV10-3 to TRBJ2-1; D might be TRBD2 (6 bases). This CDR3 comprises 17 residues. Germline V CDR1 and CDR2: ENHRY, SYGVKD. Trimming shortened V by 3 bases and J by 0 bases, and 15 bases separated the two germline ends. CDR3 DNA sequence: TGTGCCATCAGTGACTCTTCTAGCGCCCGCTCCTACAATGAGCAGTTCTTC. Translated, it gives CAISDSSSARSYNEQFF.

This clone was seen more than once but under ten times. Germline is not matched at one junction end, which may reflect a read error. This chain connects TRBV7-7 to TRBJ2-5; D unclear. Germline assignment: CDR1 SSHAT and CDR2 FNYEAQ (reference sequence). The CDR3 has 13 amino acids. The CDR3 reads CASSLGYAETQYF. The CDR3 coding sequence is TGTGCTAGCAGCTTAGGCTACGCGGAGACCCAGTACTTC.

CDR3 amino acids: CASSLRDRELRNGYTF. CDR3 DNA sequence: TGTGCCAGCAGCTTGAGGGACAGGGAATTACGTAATGGCTACACCTTC. The genes are TRBV5-4 and TRBJ1-2, with 9 bases aligning to TRBD1. V was pared by 1 base and J by 6 bases, with 10 bases of the junction left unmatched. Per germline, CDR1 SGHNT and CDR2 YYREEE (reference sequence). This CDR3 comprises 16 residues.

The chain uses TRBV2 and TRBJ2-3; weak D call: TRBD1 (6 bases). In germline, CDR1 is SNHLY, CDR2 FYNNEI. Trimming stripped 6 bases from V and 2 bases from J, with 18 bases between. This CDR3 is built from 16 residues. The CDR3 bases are TGTGCCAGCAGCCCCTGGGGGCCTTCTACCACAGATACGCAGTATTTT. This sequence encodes CASSPWGPSTTDTQYF.

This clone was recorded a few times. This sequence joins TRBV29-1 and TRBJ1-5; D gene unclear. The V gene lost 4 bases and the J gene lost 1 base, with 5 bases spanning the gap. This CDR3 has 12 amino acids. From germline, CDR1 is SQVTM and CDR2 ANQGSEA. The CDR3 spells CSVGVSNQPQHF. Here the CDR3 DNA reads TGCAGCGTTGGAGTAAGCAATCAGCCCCAGCATTTT.

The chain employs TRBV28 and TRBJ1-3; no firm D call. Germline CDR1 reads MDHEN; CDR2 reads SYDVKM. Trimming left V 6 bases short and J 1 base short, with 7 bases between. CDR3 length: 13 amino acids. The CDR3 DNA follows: TGTGCCAGCAGCAGGTTTTCTGGAAACACCATATATTTT. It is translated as CASSRFSGNTIYF.

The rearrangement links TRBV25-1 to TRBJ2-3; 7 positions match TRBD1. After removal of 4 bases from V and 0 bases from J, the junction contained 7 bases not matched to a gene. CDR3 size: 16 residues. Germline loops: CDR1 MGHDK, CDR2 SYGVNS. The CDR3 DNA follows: TGTGCCAGCAGTGCGATGACAGGGATTAGCACAGATACGCAGTATTTT. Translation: CASSAMTGISTDTQYF.

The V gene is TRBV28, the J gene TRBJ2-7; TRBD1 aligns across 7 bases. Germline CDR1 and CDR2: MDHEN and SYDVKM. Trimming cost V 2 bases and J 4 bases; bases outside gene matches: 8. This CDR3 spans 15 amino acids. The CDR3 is CASSLRGRGRYEQYF. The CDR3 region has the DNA TGTGCCAGCAGTTTACGCGGTAGGGGGCGGTACGAGCAGTACTTC.

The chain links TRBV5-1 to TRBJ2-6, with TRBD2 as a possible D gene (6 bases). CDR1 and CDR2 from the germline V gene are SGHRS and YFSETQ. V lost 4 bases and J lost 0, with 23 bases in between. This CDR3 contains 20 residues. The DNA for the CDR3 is TGCGCCAGCAGCGGGACTCCCGGCGGGTCGCCCAACTCTGGGGCCAACGTCCTGACTTTC. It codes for CASSGTPGGSPNSGANVLTF. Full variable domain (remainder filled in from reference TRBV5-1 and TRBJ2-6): KAGVTQTPRYLIKTRGQQVTLSCSPISGHRSVSWYQQTPGQGLQFLFEYFSETQRNKGNFPGRFSGRQFSNSRSEMNVSTLELGDSALYLCASSGTPGGSPNSGANVLTFGAGSRLTVL.

CDR3 sequence reads: CASSSTGTTEAFF. CDR3 bases: TGTGCCAGCAGCTCCACAGGTACCACTGAAGCTTTCTTT. This sequence joins TRBV7-3 and TRBJ1-1; TRBD1 might be the D (5 bases). Trimming took 4 bases from V and 4 from J, leaving 10 bases between them. The germline V gene encodes CDR1 SGHTA and CDR2 FQGTGA. This CDR3 spans 13 amino acids.

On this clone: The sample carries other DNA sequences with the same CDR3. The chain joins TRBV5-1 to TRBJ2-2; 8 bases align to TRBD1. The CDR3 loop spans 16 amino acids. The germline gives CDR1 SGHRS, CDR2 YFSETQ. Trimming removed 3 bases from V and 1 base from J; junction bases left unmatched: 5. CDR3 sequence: CASSWSGTGNTGELFF. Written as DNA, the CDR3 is TGCGCCAGCAGCTGGTCCGGGACAGGGAACACCGGGGAGCTGTTTTTT.

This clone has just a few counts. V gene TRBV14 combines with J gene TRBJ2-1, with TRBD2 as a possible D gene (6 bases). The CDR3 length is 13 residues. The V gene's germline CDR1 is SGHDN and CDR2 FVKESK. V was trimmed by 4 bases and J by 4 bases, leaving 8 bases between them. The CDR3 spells CASSPGVYNEQFF. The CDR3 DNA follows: TGTGCCAGCAGCCCGGGAGTGTACAATGAGCAGTTCTTC.

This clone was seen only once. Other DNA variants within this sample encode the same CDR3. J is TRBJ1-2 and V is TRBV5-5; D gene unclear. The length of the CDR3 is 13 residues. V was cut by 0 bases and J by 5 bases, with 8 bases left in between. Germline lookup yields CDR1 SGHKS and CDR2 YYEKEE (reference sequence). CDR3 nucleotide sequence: TGTGCCAGCAGCTTGGAGTCGGGATATGGCTACACCTTC. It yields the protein CASSLESGYGYTF.

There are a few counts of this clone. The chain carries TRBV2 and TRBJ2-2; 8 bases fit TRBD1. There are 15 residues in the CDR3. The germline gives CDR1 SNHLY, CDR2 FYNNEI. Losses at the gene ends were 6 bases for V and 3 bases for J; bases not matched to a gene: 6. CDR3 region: CASRLQGVDTGELFF. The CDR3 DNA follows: TGTGCCAGCAGACTACAGGGGGTGGACACCGGGGAGCTGTTTTTT.

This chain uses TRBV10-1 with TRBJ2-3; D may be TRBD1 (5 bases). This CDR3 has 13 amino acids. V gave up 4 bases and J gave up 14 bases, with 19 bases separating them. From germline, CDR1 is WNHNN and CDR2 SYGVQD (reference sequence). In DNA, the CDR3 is TGCGCCAGCAGTGGCCCGGACACGGTAACGTTGTATTTT. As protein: CASSGPDTVTLYF.

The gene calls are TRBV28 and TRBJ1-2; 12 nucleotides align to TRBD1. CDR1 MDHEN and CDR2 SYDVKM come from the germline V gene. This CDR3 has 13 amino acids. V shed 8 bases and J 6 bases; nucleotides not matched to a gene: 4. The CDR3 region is CASGTGGGDGYTF. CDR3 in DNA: TGTGCCAGCGGGACAGGGGGCGGAGATGGCTACACCTTC.

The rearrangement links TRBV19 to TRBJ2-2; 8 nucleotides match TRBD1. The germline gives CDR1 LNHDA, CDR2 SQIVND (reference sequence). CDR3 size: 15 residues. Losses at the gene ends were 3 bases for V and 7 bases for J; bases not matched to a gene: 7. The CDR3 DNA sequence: TGTGCCAGTAGTATTGGAACAGGGGGTCACGGGGAGCTGTTTTTT. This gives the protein CASSIGTGGHGELFF.

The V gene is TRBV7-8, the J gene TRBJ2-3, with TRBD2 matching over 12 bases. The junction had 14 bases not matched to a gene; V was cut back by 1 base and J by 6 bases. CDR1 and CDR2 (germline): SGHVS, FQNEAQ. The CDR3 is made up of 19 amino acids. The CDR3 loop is CASSLERLAGEMGRDTQYF. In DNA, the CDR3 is TGTGCCAGCAGCTTAGAGCGACTAGCGGGAGAGATGGGTAGGGATACGCAGTATTTT.

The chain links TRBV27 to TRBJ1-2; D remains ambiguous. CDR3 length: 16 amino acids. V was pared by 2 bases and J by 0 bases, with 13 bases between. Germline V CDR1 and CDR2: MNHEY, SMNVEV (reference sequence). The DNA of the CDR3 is TGTGCCAGCAGTTTAGTCGGAGCGGGAGCTAACTATGGCTACACCTTC. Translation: CASSLVGAGANYGYTF.

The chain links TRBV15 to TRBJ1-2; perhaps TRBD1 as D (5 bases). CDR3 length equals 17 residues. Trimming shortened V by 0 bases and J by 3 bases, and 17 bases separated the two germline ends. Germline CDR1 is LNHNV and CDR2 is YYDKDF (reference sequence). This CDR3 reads CATSRDTGDGTDYGYTF. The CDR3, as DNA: TGTGCCACCAGCAGAGATACGGGGGACGGGACTGACTATGGCTACACCTTC.

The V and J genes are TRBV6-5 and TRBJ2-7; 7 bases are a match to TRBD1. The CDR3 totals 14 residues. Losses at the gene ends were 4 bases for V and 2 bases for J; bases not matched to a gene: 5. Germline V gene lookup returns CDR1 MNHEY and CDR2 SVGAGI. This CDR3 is CASSSFRGTYEQYF. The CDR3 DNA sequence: TGTGCCAGCAGTTCATTCAGGGGGACCTACGAGCAGTACTTC.

The CDR3 protein is CASRSRVGGTYEQYF. CDR3 bases: TGTGCCAGCCGTTCCAGGGTGGGGGGGACCTACGAGCAGTACTTC. This chain joins TRBV27 and TRBJ2-7; 7 bases agree with TRBD2. With 8 bases clipped from V and 2 bases from J, the junction kept 12 bases outside the gene matches. CDR3 length: 15 residues. In germline, CDR1 is MNHEY, CDR2 SMNVEV (reference sequence).

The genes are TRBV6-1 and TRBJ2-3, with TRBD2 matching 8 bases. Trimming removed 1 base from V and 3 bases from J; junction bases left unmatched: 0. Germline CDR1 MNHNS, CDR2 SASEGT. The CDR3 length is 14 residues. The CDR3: CASSEGLATDTQYF. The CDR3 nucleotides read TGTGCCAGCAGTGAAGGACTAGCGACAGATACGCAGTATTTT.

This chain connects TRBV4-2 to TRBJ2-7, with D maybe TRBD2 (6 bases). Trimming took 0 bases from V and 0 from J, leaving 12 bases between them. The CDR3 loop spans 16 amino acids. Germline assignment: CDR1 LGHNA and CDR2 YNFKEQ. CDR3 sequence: CASSQDSSGSSYEQYF. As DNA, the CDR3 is TGTGCCAGCAGCCAAGATAGTAGCGGAAGCTCCTACGAGCAGTACTTC.

The CDR3 region has the DNA TGTGCCAGCGTTAACAGGGGGGTGAACACTGAAGCTTTCTTT. Its protein product is CASVNRGVNTEAFF. V is TRBV2 and J is TRBJ1-1; TRBD1 matches 8 bases. CDR1 and CDR2 from the germline V gene are SNHLY and FYNNEI. This CDR3 is built from 14 residues. Losses at the gene ends were 8 bases for V and 0 bases for J; bases not matched to a gene: 5.

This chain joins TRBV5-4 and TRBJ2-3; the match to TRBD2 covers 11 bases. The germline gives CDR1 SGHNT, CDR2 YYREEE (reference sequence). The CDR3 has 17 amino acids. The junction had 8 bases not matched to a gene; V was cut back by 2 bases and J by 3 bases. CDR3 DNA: TGTGCCAGCAGCTTCCGGGTAGCGGGAGGGCCTACAGATACGCAGTATTTT. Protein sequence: CASSFRVAGGPTDTQYF.

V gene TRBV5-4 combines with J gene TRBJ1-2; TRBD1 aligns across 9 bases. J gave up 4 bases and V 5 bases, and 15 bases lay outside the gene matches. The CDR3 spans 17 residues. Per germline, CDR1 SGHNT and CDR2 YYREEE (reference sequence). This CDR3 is CASRIKGRDRVTYGYTF. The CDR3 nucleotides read TGTGCCAGCAGGATAAAAGGCCGGGACAGGGTGACCTATGGCTACACCTTC.